This T cell receptor (beta chain) was captured in a study of T cells in Graves' hyperthyroidism and ophthalmopathy. This clonotype has ten or more counts. Using RNA transcripts as the source, TCR beta CDR3 regions were amplified. HTBI primers were employed in a first-round RT-PCR of the TCR CDR3. TCRdb re-called the multiplex PCR reads with MiXCR, one entry per CDR3 protein. The sample comprises hundreds of thousands of distinct CDR3 sequences, about 19% of which are singletons, and 35% to 45% rests with the top ten. Uncontrolled infections, other autoimmune diseases, pregnancy or lactation led to exclusion of patients. The PBMCs were taken from more than 8 ml of fresh peripheral blood. The CDR3 covers 14 residues. Trimming took 5 bases from V and 8 from J, leaving 16 bases between them. Germline V CDR1 and CDR2: MDHEN, SYDVKM.

This chain uses TRBV28 with TRBJ2-1; maybe TRBD2 (6 bases). Sequenced input: blood. The receptor was isolated from a man aged 50 or older with Graves' ophthalmopathy. Written as DNA, the CDR3 is TGTGCCAGCAGTCCAGCGCGGGGAGTCCATGAGCAGTTCTTC. Translating it yields CASSPARGVHEQFF.